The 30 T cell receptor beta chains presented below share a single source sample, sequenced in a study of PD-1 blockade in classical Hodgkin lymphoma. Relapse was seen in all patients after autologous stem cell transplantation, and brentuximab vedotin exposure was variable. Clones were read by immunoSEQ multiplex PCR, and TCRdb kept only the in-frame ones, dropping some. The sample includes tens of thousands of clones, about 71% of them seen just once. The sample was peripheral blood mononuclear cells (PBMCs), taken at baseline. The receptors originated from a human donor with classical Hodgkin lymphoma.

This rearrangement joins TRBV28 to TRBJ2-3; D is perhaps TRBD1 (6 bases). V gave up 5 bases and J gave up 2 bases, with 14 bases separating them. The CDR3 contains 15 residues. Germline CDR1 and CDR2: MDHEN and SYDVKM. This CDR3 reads CASSQQGWATDTQYF. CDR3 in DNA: TGTGCCAGCAGTCAACAGGGATGGGCCACAGATACGCAGTATTTT.

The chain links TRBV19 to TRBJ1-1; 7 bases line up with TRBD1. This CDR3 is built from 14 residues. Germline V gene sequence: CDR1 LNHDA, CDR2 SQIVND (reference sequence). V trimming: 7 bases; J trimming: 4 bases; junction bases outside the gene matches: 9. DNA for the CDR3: TGTGCCAGTAAAGGACGACAGGGTAGCACTGAAGCTTTCTTT. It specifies CASKGRQGSTEAFF.

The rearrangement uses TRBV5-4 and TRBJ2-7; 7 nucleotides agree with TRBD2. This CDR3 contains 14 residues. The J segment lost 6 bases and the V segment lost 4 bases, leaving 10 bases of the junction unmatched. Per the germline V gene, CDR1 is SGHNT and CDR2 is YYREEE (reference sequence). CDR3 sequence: CASSLAVRGSEQYF. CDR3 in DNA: TGTGCCAGCAGCCTGGCGGTTCGCGGGAGCGAGCAGTACTTC.

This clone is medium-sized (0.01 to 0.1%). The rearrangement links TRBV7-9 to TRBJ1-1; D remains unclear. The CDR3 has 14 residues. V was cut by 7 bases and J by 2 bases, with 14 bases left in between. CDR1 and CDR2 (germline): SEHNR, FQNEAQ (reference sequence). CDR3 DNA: TGTGCCAGCACCCCATCGTGGGTTAACACTGAAGCTTTCTTT. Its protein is CASTPSWVNTEAFF.

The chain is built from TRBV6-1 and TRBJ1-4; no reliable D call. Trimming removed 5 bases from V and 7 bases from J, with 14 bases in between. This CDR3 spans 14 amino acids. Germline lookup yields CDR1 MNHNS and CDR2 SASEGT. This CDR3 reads CASSSGSNGEKLFF. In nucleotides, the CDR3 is TGTGCCAGCAGTAGCGGGAGCAACGGTGAAAAACTGTTTTTT.

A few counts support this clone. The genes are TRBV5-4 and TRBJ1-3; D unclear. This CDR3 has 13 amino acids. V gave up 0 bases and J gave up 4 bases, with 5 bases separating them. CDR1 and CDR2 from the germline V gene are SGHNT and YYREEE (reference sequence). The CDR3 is CASSLGNGNTIYF. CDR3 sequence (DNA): TGTGCCAGCAGCTTGGGAAACGGAAACACCATATATTTT.

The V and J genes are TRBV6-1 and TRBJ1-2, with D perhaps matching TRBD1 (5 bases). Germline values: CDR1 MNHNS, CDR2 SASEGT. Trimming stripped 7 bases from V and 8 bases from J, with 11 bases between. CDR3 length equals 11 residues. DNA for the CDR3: TGTGCCAGCAAGTGGACATACGGCTACACCTTC. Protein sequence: CASKWTYGYTF.

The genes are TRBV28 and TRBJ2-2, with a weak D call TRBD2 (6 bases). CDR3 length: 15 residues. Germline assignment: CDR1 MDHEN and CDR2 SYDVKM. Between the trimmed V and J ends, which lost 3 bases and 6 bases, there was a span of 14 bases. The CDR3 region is CASSLGGTGSGELFF. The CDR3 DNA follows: TGTGCCAGCAGTTTGGGCGGGACCGGATCCGGGGAGCTGTTTTTT.

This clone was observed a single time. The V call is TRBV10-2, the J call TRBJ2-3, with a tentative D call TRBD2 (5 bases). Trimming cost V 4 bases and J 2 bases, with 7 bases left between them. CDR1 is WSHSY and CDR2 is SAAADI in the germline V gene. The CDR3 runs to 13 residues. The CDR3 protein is CASSAGFTDTQYF. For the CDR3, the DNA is TGCGCCAGCAGTGCGGGGTTCACAGATACGCAGTATTTT.

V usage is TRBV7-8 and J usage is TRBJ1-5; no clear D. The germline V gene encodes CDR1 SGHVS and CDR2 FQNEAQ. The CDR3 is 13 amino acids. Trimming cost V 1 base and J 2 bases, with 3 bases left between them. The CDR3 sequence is CASSLVGNQPQHF. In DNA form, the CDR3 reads TGTGCCAGCAGCTTAGTCGGCAATCAGCCCCAGCATTTT.

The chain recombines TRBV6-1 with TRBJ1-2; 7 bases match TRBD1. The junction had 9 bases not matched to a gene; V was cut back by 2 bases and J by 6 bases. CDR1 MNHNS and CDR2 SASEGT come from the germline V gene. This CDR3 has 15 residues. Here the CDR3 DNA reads TGTGCCAGCAGTGAAAAACCCCCAGGGGGGGATGGCTACACCTTC. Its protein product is CASSEKPPGGDGYTF.

In DNA form, the CDR3 reads TGCGCCAGCAGCCTCCACCAGGGTTCGTTTGGCTACACCTTC. This translates into CASSLHQGSFGYTF. V and J are TRBV4-3 and TRBJ1-2; D perhaps matches TRBD1 (5 bases). Germline V CDR1 and CDR2: LGHNA, YSLEER. This CDR3 spans 14 amino acids. Trimming shortened V by 4 bases and J by 7 bases, and 16 bases separated the two germline ends.

This CDR3 is CASSRTSSAHEQYF. In nucleotides, the CDR3 is TGCGCCAGCAGCCGCACCTCAAGCGCTCACGAGCAGTACTTC. The chain combines TRBV4-3 with TRBJ2-7; D remains ambiguous. CDR3 size: 14 residues. Per the germline V gene, CDR1 is LGHNA and CDR2 is YSLEER. Trimming stripped 4 bases from V and 5 bases from J, with 15 bases between.

As DNA, the CDR3 is TGTGCCAGCAGCTCCAACCCGACAGGCTTCAATGAGCAGTTCTTC. Its translation is CASSSNPTGFNEQFF. This sequence joins TRBV7-6 and TRBJ2-1, with D possibly matching TRBD1 (6 bases). CDR1 and CDR2 from the germline V gene are SGHVS and FNYEAQ. The CDR3 loop spans 15 amino acids. Trimming removed 4 bases at V and 6 bases at J, with 16 bases between.

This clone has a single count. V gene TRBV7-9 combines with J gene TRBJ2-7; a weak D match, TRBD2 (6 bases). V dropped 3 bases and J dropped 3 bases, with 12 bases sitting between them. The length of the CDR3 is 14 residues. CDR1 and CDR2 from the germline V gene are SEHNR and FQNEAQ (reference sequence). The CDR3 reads CASSLGLLGYEQYF. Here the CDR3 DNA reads TGTGCCAGCAGCTTGGGACTCCTGGGCTACGAGCAGTACTTC.

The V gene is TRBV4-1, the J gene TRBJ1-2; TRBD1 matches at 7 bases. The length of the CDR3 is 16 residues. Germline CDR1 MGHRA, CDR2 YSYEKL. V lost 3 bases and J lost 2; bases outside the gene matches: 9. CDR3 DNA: TGCGCCAGCAGCCATCCAGGGGGGGGGATAAACTATGGCTACACCTTC. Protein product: CASSHPGGGINYGYTF.

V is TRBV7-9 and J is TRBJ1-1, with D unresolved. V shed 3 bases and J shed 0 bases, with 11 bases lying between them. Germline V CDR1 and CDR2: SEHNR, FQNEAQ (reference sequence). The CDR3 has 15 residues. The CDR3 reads CASSLRRLVNTEAFF. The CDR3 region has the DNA TGTGCCAGCAGCTTGAGACGCTTGGTGAACACTGAAGCTTTCTTT.

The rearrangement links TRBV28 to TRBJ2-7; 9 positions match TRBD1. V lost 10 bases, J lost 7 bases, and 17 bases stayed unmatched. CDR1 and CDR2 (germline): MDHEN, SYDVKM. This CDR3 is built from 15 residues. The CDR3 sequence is CATSVSEVGTGEQYF. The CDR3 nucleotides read TGTGCCACCTCAGTTTCCGAAGTGGGGACAGGGGAGCAGTACTTC.

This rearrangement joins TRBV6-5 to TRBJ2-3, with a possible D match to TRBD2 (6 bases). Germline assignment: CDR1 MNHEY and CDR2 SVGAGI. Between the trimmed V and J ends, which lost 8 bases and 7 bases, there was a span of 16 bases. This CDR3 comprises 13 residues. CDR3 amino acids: CASGGWGENTQYF. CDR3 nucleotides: TGTGCCAGCGGAGGTTGGGGGGAAAATACGCAGTATTTT.

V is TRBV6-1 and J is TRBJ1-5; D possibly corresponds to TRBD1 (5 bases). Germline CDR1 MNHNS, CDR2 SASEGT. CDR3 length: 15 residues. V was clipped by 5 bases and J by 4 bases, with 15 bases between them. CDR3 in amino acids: CASSSFGGGNQPQHF. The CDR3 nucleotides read TGTGCCAGCAGTAGCTTTGGGGGGGGGAATCAGCCCCAGCATTTT.

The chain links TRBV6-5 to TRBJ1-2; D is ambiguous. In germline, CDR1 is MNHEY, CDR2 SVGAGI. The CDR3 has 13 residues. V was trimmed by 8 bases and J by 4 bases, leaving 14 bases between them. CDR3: CASLTGLIYGYTF. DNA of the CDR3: TGTGCCAGCCTAACCGGGTTGATCTATGGCTACACCTTC.

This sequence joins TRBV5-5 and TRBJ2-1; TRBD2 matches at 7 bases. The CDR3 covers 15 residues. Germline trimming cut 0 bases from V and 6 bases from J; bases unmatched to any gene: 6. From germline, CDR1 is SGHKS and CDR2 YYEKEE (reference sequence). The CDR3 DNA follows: TGTGCCAGCAGCTTGGGGGCGGGAGTTGGCAATGAGCAGTTCTTC. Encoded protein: CASSLGAGVGNEQFF.

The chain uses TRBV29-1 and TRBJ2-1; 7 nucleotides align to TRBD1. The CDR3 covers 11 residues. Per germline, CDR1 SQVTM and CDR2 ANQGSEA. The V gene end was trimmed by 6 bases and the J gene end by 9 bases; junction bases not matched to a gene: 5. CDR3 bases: TGCAGCGTGATAGACAGGGTTGAGCAGTTCTTC. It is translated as CSVIDRVEQFF.

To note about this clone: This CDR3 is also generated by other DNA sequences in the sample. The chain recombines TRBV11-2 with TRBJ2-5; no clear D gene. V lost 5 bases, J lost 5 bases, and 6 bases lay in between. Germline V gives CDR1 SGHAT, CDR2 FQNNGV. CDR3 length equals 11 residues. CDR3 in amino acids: CASSLQETQYF. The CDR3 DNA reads TGTGCCAGCAGCCTCCAGGAGACCCAGTACTTC.

In DNA, the CDR3 is TGTGCCAGCAGCTTGGACAGGGGAGGACAAGAAGCTTTCTTT. Translating it yields CASSLDRGGQEAFF. The chain couples TRBV7-9 to TRBJ1-1; TRBD1 matches 9 bases. Trimming took 3 bases from V and 8 from J; bases not matched to a gene: 7. CDR3 size: 14 residues. Germline lookup yields CDR1 SEHNR and CDR2 FQNEAQ (reference sequence).

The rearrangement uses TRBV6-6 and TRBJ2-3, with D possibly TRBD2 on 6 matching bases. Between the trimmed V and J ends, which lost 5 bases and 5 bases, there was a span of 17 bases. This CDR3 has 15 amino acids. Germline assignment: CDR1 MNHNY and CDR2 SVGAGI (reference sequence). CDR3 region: CASSPSLGGGDTQYF. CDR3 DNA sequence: TGTGCCAGCAGTCCCTCTCTTGGGGGAGGAGATACGCAGTATTTT.

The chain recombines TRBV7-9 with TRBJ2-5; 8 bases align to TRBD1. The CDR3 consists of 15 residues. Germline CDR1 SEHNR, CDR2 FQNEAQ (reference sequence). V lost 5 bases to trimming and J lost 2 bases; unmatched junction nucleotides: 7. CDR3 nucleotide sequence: TGTGCCAGCAGCCGACAGGGACAGGTACAAGAGACCCAGTACTTC. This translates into CASSRQGQVQETQYF.

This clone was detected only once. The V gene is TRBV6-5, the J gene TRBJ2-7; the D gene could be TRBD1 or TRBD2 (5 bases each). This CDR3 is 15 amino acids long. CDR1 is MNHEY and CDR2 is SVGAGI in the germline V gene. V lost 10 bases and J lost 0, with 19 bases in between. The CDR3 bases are TGTGCCACCCGGCGGGCAGGCGACAGCTCCTACGAGCAGTACTTC. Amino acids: CATRRAGDSSYEQYF.

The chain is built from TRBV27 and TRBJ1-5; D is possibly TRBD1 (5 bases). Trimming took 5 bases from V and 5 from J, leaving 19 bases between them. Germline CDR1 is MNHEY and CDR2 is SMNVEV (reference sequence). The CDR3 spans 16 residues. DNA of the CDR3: TGTGCCAGCAGTCCATTCGGGACGTTTTACCATCAGCCCCAGCATTTT. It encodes CASSPFGTFYHQPQHF.

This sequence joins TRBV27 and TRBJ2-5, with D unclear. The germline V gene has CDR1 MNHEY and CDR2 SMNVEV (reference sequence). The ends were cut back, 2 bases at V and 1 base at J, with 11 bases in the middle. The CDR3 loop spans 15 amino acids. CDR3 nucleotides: TGTGCCAGCAGTTTACTAGGGCCCCTCCAAGAGACCCAGTACTTC. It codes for CASSLLGPLQETQYF.